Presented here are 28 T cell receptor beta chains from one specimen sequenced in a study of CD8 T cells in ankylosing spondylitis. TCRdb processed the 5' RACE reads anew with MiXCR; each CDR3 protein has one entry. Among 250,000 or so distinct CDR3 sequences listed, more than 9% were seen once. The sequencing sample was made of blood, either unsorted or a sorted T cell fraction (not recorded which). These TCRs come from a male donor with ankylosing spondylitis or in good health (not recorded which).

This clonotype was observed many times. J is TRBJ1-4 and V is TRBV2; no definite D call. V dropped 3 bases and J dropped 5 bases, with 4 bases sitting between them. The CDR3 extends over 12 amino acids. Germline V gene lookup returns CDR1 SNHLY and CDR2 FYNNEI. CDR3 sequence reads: CASSDRNEKLFF. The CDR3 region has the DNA TGTGCCAGCAGTGACAGAAATGAAAAACTGTTTTTT. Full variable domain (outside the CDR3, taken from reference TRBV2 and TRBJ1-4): EPEVTQTPSHQVTQMGQEVILRCVPISNHLYFYWYRQILGQKVEFLVSFYNNEISEKSEIFDDQFSVERPDGSNFTLKIRSTKLEDSAMYFCASSDRNEKLFFGSGTQLSVL.

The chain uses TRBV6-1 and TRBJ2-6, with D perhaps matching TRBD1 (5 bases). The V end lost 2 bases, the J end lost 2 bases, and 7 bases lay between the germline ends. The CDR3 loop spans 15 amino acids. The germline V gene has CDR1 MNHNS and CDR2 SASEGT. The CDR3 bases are TGTGCCAGCAGTGAAAAGGGGACTGGGGCCAACGTCCTGACTTTC. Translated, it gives CASSEKGTGANVLTF.

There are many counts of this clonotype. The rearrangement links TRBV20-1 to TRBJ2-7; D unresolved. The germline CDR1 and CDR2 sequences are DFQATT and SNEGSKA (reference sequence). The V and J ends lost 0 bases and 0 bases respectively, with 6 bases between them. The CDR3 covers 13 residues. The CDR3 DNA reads TGCAGTGCTAGAGACTCGAGCTCCTACGAGCAGTACTTC. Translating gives CSARDSSSYEQYF.

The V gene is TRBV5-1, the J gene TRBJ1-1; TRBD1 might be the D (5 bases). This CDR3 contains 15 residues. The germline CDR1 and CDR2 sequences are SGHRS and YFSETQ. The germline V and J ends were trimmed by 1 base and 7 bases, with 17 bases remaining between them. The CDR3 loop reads CASSLKGRQSSEAFF. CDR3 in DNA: TGCGCCAGCAGCTTGAAAGGTCGACAGAGCAGTGAAGCTTTCTTT. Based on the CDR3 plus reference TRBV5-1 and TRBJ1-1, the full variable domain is KAGVTQTPRYLIKTRGQQVTLSCSPISGHRSVSWYQQTPGQGLQFLFEYFSETQRNKGNFPGRFSGRQFSNSRSEMNVSTLELGDSALYLCASSLKGRQSSEAFFGQGTRLTVV.

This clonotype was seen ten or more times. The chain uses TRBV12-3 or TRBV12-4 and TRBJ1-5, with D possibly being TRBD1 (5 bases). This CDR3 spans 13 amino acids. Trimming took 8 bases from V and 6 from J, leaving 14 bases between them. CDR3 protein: CASDETGGQPQHF. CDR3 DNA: TGTGCCAGCGATGAGACCGGGGGTCAGCCCCAGCATTTT.

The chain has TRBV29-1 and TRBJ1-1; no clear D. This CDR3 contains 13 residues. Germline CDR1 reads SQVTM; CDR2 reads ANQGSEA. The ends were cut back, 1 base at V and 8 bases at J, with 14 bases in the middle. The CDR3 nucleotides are TGCAGCGTTGAAGGATTTAAAGAGACGGAAGCTTTCTTT. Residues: CSVEGFKETEAFF. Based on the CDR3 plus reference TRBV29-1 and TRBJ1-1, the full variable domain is SAVISQKPSRDICQRGTSLTIQCQVDSQVTMMFWYRQQPGQSLTLIATANQGSEATYESGFVIDKFPISRPNLTFSTLTVSNMSPEDSSIYLCSVEGFKETEAFFGQGTRLTVV.

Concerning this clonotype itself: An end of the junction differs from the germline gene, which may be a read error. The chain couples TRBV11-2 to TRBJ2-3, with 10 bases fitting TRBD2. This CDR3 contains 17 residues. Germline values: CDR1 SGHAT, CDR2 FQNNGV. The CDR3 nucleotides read TGTGCCGGCAGCTTAGAAGTGGGACTAGCGATGGGGGATACGCAGTATTTT. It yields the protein CAGSLEVGLAMGDTQYF.

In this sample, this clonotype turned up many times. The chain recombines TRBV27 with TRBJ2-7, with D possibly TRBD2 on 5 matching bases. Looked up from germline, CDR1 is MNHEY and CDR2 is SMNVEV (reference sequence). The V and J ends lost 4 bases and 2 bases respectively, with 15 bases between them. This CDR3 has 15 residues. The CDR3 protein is CASSWRLGLTYEQYF. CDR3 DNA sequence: TGTGCCAGCAGTTGGAGGTTAGGGTTAACCTACGAGCAGTACTTC.

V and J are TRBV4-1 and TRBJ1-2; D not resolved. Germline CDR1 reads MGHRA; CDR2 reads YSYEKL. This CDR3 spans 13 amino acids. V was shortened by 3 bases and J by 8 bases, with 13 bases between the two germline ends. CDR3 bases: TGCGCCAGCAGCCAGGATGGGTCAGGAGGCTACACCTTC. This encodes CASSQDGSGGYTF.

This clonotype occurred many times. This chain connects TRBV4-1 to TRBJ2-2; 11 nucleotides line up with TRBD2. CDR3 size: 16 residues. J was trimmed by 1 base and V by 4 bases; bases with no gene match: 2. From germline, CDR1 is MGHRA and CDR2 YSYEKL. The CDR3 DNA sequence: TGCGCCAGCAGCCGAACTAGCGGGGGGAACACCGGGGAGCTGTTTTTT. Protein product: CASSRTSGGNTGELFF.

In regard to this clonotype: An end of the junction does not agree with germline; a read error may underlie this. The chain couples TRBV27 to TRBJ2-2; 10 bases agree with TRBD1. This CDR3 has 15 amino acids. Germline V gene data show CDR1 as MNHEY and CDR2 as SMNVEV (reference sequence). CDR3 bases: TGTGCCAGCAACCCCGGGACAGGGGACACCGAGGAGCTGTTTTTT. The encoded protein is CASNPGTGDTEELFF.

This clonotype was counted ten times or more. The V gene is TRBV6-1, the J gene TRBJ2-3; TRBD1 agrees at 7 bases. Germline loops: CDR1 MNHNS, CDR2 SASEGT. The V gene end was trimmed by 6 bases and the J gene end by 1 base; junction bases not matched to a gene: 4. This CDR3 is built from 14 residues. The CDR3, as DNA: TGTGCCAGCAGCAGGGGGTTCGGCACAGATACGCAGTATTTT. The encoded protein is CASSRGFGTDTQYF.

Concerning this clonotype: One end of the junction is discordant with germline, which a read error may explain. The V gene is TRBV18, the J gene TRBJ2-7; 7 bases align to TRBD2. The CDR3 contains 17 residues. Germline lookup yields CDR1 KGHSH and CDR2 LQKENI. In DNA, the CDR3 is TGTGTCAGCTCGGGGAGGGGAGCCTTTACTTTCTCCTACGAGCAGTACTTC. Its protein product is CVSSGRGAFTFSYEQYF.

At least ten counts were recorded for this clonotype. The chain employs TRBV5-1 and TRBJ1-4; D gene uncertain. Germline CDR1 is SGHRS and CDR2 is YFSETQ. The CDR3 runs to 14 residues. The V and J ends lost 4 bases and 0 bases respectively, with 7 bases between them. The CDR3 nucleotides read TGCGCCAGCAGCACAGTAGCAACTAATGAAAAACTGTTTTTT. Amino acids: CASSTVATNEKLFF.

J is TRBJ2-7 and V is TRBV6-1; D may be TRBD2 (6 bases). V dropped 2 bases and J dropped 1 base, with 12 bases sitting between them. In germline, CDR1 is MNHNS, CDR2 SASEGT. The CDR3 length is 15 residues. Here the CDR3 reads CASSETWEASYEQYF. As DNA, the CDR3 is TGTGCCAGCAGTGAAACCTGGGAGGCGTCCTACGAGCAGTACTTC.

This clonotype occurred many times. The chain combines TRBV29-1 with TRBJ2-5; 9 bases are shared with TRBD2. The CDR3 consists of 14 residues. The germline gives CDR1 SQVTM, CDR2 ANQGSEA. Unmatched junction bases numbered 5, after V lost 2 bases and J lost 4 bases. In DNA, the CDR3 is TGCAGCGTTGAAAGACTAGCGGACGTAGAGACCCAGTACTTC. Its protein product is CSVERLADVETQYF.

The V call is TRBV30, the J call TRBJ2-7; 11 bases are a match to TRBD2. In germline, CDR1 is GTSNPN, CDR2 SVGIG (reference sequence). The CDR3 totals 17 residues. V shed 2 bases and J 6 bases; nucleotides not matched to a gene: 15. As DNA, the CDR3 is TGTGCCTGGAGTCGCTCTCGACTAGCGGGAATGGTCGCCGAGCAGTACTTC. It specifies CAWSRSRLAGMVAEQYF.

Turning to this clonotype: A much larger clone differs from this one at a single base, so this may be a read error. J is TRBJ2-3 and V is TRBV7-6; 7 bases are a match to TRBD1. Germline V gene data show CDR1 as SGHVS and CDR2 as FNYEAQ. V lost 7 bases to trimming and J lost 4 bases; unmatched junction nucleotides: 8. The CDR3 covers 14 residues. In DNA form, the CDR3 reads TGTGCCAGCACCCCGCGACAGGGACCAGATACGCAGTATTTT. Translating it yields CASTPRQGPDTQYF. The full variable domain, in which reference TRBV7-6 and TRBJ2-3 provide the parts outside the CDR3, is GAGVSQSPRYKVTKRGQDVALRCDPISGHVSLYWYRQALGQGPEFLTYFNYEAQQDKSGLPNDRFSAERPEGSISTLTIQRTEQRDSAMYRCASTPRQGPDTQYFGPGTRLTVL.

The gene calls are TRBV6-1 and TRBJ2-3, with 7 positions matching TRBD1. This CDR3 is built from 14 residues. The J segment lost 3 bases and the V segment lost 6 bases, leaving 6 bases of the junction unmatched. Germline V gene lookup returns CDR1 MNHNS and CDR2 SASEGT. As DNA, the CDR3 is TGTGCCAGCAGCCCGGACAGGCTGACAGATACGCAGTATTTT. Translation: CASSPDRLTDTQYF.

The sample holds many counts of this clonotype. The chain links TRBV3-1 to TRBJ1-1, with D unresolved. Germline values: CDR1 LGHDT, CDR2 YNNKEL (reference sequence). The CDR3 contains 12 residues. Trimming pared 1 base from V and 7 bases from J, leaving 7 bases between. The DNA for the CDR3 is TGTGCCAGCAGCCAAGGGCAGGATGAAGCTTTCTTT. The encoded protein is CASSQGQDEAFF.

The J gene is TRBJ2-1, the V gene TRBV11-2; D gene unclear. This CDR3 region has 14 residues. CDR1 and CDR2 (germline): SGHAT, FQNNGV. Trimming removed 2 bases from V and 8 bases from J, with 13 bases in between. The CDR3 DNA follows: TGTGCCAGCAGCTTAAATTCCCATTTTGATGAGCAGTTCTTC. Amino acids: CASSLNSHFDEQFF.

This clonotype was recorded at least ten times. CDR3 loop: CSALAGATQYF. In DNA form, the CDR3 reads TGCAGTGCGTTAGCGGGGGCTACGCAGTATTTT. This sequence joins TRBV20-1 and TRBJ2-3; 9 bases map to TRBD2. Germline V gene data show CDR1 as DFQATT and CDR2 as SNEGSKA (reference sequence). The CDR3 consists of 11 residues. The junction had 3 bases not matched to a gene; V was cut back by 6 bases and J by 8 bases.

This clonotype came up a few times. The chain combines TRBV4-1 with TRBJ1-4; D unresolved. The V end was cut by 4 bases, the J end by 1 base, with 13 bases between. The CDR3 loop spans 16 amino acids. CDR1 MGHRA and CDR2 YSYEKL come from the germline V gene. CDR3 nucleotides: TGCGCCAGCAGCCGACTCCCGACATTAACTAATGAAAAACTGTTTTTT. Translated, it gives CASSRLPTLTNEKLFF.

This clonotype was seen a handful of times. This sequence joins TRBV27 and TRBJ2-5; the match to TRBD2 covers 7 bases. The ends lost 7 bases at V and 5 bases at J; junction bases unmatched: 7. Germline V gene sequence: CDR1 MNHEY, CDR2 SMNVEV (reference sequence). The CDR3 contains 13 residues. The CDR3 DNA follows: TGTGCCAGCACTGGACTAGGTGCGGAGACCCAGTACTTC. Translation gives CASTGLGAETQYF.

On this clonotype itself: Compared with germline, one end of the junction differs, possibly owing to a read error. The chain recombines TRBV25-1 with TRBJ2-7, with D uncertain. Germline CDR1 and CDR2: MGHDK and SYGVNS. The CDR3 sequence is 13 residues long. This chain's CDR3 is CASSLGGSCEQYF. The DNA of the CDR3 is TGTGCCAGCAGTCTAGGCGGCTCCTGCGAGCAGTACTTC.

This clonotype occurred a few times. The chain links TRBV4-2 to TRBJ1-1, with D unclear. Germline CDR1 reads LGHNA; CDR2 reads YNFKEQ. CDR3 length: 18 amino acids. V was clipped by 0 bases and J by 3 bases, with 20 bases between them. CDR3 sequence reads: CASSQEGQVLPRDTEAFF. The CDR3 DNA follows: TGTGCCAGCAGCCAAGAAGGGCAGGTTTTACCAAGGGACACTGAAGCTTTCTTT.

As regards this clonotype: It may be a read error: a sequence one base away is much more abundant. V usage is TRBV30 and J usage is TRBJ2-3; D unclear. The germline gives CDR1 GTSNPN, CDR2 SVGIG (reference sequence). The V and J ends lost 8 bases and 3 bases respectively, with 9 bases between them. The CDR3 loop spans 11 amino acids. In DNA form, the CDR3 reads TGTGCCCGGATGGGGACAGATACGCAGTATTTT. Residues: CARMGTDTQYF.

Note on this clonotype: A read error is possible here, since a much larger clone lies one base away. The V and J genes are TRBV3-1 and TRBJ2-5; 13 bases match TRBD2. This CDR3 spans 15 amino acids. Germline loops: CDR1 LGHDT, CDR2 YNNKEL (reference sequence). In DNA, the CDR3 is TGTGTCAGCAGCCAGGGGACTAGCGGGGAAGAGACCCAGTACTTC. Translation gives CVSSQGTSGEETQYF.